This T cell receptor (beta chain) was captured in a study of human T cells and chemical hapten exposure. Whole-study results and caveats: Counts of expanded TCRs (at PT1) showed a positive correlation with patch test score. DPC sensitization produced no change in TCRs with frequency above 1 in 1000.

Trimming cost V 7 bases and J 7 bases, with 11 bases left between them. Germline V gene sequence: CDR1 SGDLS, CDR2 YYNGEE. The CDR3 is 11 residues long. TCRdb re-derived calls from the RACE reads in MiXCR, one entry per CDR3 protein. This table has roughly 360,000 distinct CDR3 sequences, approximately 5% appearing once. This clonotype has a count of ten or more. Its target is unknown. Time point given: patch test 1, 2 weeks after DPC sensitization. Treatment meaning: therapeutic diphenylcyclopropenone sensitization with weekly scalp DPC. The chain carries TRBV9 and TRBJ1-1, with D unclear. The origin of this receptor is a woman in her fifties or sixties with alopecia areata. Some clones in this sample may be carry-over from other donors' samples. The input for sequencing was whole blood, taken in connection with sensitization to the hapten diphenylcyclopropenone (DPC). CDR3 protein: CASGEPVEAFF. The DNA of the CDR3 is TGTGCCAGCGGAGAACCGGTTGAAGCTTTCTTT. Variable domain in full (rest from reference TRBV9 and TRBJ1-1): DSGVTQTPKHLITATGQRVTLRCSPRSGDLSVYWYQQSLDQGLQFLIQYYNGEERAKGNILERFSAQQFPDLHSELNLSSLELGDSALYFCASGEPVEAFFGQGTRLTVV.